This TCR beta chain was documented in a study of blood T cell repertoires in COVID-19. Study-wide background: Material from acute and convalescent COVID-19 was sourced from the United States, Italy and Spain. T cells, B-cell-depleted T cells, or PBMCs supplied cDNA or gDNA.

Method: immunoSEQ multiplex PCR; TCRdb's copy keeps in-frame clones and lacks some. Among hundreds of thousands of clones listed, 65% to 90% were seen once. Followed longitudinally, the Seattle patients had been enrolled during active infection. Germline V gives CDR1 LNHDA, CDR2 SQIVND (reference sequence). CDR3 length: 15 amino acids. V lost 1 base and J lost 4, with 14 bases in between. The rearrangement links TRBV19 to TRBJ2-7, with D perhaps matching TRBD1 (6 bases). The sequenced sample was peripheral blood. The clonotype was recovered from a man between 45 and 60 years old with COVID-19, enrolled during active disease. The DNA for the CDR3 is TGTGCCAGTAGTATAGTGGCTGGGGGCGGATACGAGCAGTACTTC. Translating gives CASSIVAGGGYEQYF.